Below are 8 T cell receptor beta chains sequenced from a single sample in a study of blood T cell repertoires in COVID-19. Profiled with immunoSEQ multiplex PCR; TCRdb holds only in-frame clones, not every one. The repertoire holds roughly 290,000 clones, with approximately 86% as singletons. The sequencing sample was made of peripheral blood. The receptors were gathered from a woman aged 45 to 65 with active or convalescent COVID-19.

V usage is TRBV19 and J usage is TRBJ1-4; a weak D match, TRBD1 (5 bases). The CDR3 runs 14 residues. In germline, CDR1 is LNHDA, CDR2 SQIVND (reference sequence). V was trimmed by 5 bases and J by 4 bases, leaving 11 bases between them. In DNA, the CDR3 is TGTGCCAGTAGTCATCAGCAGGGTAATGAAAAACTGTTTTTT. This encodes CASSHQQGNEKLFF.

This rearrangement joins TRBV5-5 to TRBJ2-7; 7 bases align to TRBD1. CDR3 length equals 15 residues. J lost 1 base, V lost 2 bases, and 6 bases had no gene match. The V gene's germline CDR1 is SGHKS and CDR2 YYEKEE (reference sequence). The CDR3 region has the DNA TGTGCCAGCAGCTTCCGGACAGGTCGGTCCTACGAGCAGTACTTC. Residues: CASSFRTGRSYEQYF.

The chain joins TRBV21-1 to TRBJ1-1; the D segment call TRBD1 is taken from the table without a DNA check. TRBV21-1 is a pseudogene. The CDR3 contains 13 residues. The CDR3 sequence: CASSKSWNTEAFF. The CDR3, as DNA: TGTGCCAGCAGCAAATCATGGAACACTGAAGCTTTCTTT.

Worth noting for this clone: The identical CDR3 is also encoded by other nucleotide sequences in the sample. The chain recombines TRBV12-3 or TRBV12-4 with TRBJ1-1, with D possibly TRBD1 on 6 matching bases. This CDR3 has 12 amino acids. Trimming cost V 6 bases and J 4 bases, with 9 bases left between them. DNA for the CDR3: TGTGCCAGCAGCCTCAGGGGCACTGAAGCTTTCTTT. This gives the protein CASSLRGTEAFF.

The chain employs TRBV6-5 and TRBJ1-4; 7 bases fit TRBD1. The CDR3 contains 15 residues. V lost 5 bases and J lost 8; bases outside the gene matches: 11. Germline values: CDR1 MNHEY, CDR2 SVGAGI. The CDR3 nucleotides are TGTGCCAGCAGTACCATGACAGGGAGACAAGAAAAACTGTTTTTT. This sequence encodes CASSTMTGRQEKLFF.

The chain joins TRBV19 to TRBJ1-2; 9 nucleotides match TRBD1. The V segment lost 5 bases and the J segment 5 bases; nucleotides outside the gene matches: 18. This CDR3 is built from 18 residues. The V gene's germline CDR1 is LNHDA and CDR2 SQIVND (reference sequence). The CDR3 region has the DNA TGTGCCAGTAGTCCCGACGCCCCCACAGGGGGCGGATTTTATGGCTACACCTTC. Its protein product is CASSPDAPTGGGFYGYTF.

This clone has only one observation. The chain couples TRBV7-9 to TRBJ2-1; 7 bases agree with TRBD1. CDR1 and CDR2 (germline): SEHNR, FQNEAQ (reference sequence). The CDR3 extends over 15 amino acids. V shed 5 bases, J shed 2 bases, and the junction held 6 bases outside the gene matches. The CDR3 loop is CASSETGFPYNEQFF. As DNA, the CDR3 is TGTGCCAGCAGCGAGACAGGGTTCCCCTACAATGAGCAGTTCTTC.

The V and J genes are TRBV5-4 and TRBJ2-1; the D gene is possibly TRBD1 (6 bases). V lost 4 bases and J 9 bases, leaving 20 bases between the germline ends. Germline CDR1 SGHNT, CDR2 YYREEE (reference sequence). There are 15 residues in the CDR3. CDR3 sequence (DNA): TGTGCCAGCAGCGACCAGGGGTTGGGACAACGTGAGCAGTTCTTC. It translates to CASSDQGLGQREQFF.